This TCR beta chain was obtained from a study of cytomegalovirus exposure and HLA in healthy donors. Background on the study: The 120 or so validation repertoires used a platform that matched the one used for the approximately 670 first-cohort repertoires, as a later analysis reported.

The repertoire was sequenced with immunoSEQ multiplex PCR; TCRdb's copy has only in-frame clones and lacks some. Seen here are under 300,000 clones, around 87% observed once, and the top ten hold less than 1.5%. Study results and limitations: Reports showed the classifier diagnosing cytomegalovirus status with high specificity and sensitivity. In a later analysis, first-cohort TCR clusters were found to tend to co-occur in the approximately 120 validation repertoires.

Notes on this clone: The antigen remains unidentified.

This CDR3 comprises 18 residues. The J segment lost 0 bases and the V segment lost 1 base, leaving 7 bases of the junction unmatched. Germline CDR1 is SGDLS and CDR2 is YYNGEE. This clonotype was obtained from a woman aged 30 to 39 in good health and CMV-seropositive. The specimen was PBMCs. This chain connects TRBV9 to TRBJ2-3; 11 positions match TRBD2. The CDR3 region is CASSVQTSGMTSTDTQYF. The CDR3 bases are TGTGCCAGCAGCGTACAGACTAGCGGGATGACTAGCACAGATACGCAGTATTTT.